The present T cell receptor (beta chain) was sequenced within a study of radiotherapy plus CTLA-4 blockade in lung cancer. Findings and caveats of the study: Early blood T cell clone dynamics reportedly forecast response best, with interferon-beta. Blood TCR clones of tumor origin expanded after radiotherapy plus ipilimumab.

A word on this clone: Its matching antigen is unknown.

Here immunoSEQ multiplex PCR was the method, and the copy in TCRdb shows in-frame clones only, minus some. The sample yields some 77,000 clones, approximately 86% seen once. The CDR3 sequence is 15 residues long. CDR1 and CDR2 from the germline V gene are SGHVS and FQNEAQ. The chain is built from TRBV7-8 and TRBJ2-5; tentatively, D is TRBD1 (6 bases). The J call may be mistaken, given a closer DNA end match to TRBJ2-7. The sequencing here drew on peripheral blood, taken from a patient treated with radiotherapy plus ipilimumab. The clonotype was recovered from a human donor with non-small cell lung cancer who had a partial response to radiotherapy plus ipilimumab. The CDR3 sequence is CASSLVTGPTYEQYF. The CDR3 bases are TGTGCCAGCAGCTTAGTAACAGGGCCAACCTACGAGCAGTACTTC.